What follows are 2 T cell receptor beta chains derived from one specimen sequenced in a study of T cell clonotyping in hematopoietic cell transplantation. Libraries were prepared by immunoSEQ multiplex PCR; TCRdb keeps only in-frame clonotypes and omits some of them. The repertoire has fewer than 80,000 clones, around 94% of them found once; the top ten carry roughly 1.7%. The sample consisted of peripheral blood mononuclear cells. Receptors originate from a man over 45 in good health. Some clones in this sample may be carry-over from other donors' samples.

V is TRBV28 and J is TRBJ2-5, with TRBD1 identical over 12 bases. CDR1 is MDHEN and CDR2 is SYDVKM in the germline V gene. There are 16 residues in the CDR3. After removal of 6 bases from V and 5 bases from J, the junction contained 10 bases not matched to a gene. The CDR3 nucleotides are TGTGCCAGCAGGGACGGGACAGGGGGCCTAGGCGAGACCCAGTACTTC. It translates to CASRDGTGGLGETQYF. The entire variable domain, with the rest obtained from reference TRBV28 and TRBJ2-5, is as follows: DVKVTQSSRYLVKRTGEKVFLECVQDMDHENMFWYRQDPGLGLRLIYFSYDVKMKEKGDIPEGYSVSREKKERFSLILESASTNQTSMYLCASRDGTGGLGETQYFGPGTRLLVL.

The genes are TRBV14 and TRBJ2-7, with D tentatively TRBD2 (5 bases). The CDR3 covers 13 residues. CDR1 and CDR2 (germline): SGHDN, FVKESK. Trimming removed 5 bases at V and 6 bases at J, with 14 bases between. DNA for the CDR3: TGTGCCAGCAGCGGTCGCGGACTGGCCGAGCAGTACTTC. Protein sequence: CASSGRGLAEQYF.